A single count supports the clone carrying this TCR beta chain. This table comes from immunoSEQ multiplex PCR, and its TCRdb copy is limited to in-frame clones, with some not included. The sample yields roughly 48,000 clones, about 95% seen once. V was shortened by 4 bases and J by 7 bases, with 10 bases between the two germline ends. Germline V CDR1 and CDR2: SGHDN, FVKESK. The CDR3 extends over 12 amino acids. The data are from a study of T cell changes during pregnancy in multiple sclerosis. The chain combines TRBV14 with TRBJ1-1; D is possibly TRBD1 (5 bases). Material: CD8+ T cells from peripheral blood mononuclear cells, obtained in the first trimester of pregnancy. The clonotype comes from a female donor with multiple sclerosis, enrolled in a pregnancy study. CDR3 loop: CASSPTAVEAFF. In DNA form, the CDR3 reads TGTGCCAGCAGCCCGACAGCTGTTGAAGCTTTCTTT.